This T cell receptor beta chain stems from a study of patients and donors after allogeneic stem cell transplantation. TCRdb processed the RT-PCR reads anew with MiXCR; each CDR3 protein has one entry. The sample yields 160,000 or so distinct CDR3 sequences, approximately 22% seen once. Input material: blood, either unsorted or a sorted T cell fraction (not recorded which). This receptor was identified in a human donor who was either an allogeneic HSCT recipient or a stem cell or donor lymphocyte infusion donor (not recorded which). It is not recorded whose cells these are; they may come from a transplant donor.

The CDR3 nucleotides read TGCAGTGCCTCGGACAGCGGACACTCTGGGGCCAACGTCCTGACTTTC. Its translation is CSASDSGHSGANVLTF. The chain carries TRBV20-1 and TRBJ2-6, with D perhaps matching TRBD1 (6 bases). V dropped 6 bases and J dropped 0 bases, with 15 bases sitting between them. Germline CDR1 DFQATT, CDR2 SNEGSKA (reference sequence). The CDR3 totals 16 residues.